These 10 T cell receptor beta chains share one sample of origin, sequenced in a study of graft-versus-host responses after intestinal transplantation. The antigens of these receptors remain unknown. TCRdb's copy holds only in-frame clones and misses some; the assay was immunoSEQ multiplex PCR. The table lists some 110,000 clones, 93% of them singletons. Sequenced material: unstimulated CD8+ T cells sorted from spleen or lymph node cells, taken before transplant. Receptor source: a human donor who was the organ donor for an intestinal transplant.

The chain is built from TRBV21-1 and TRBJ2-3; the table's D gene call, TRBD1, was not cross checked with the DNA. TRBV21-1 constitutes a pseudogene. CDR3 length: 14 residues. The CDR3 loop is CAKPDRVDTDTQYF. CDR3 sequence (DNA): TGTGCCAAGCCGGACAGGGTTGACACAGATACGCAGTATTTT.

The chain combines TRBV6-5 with TRBJ1-2, with D unclear. The CDR3 length is 12 residues. V shed 2 bases and J shed 9 bases, with 10 bases lying between them. Germline lookup yields CDR1 MNHEY and CDR2 SVGAGI. The CDR3 reads CASSYEGWSYTF. The CDR3 nucleotides are TGTGCCAGCAGTTACGAAGGTTGGAGCTACACCTTC.

This rearrangement joins TRBV18 to TRBJ2-5; 8 positions agree with TRBD2. CDR1 KGHSH and CDR2 LQKENI come from the germline V gene. The CDR3 consists of 15 residues. The trim removed 1 base at V and 8 bases at J, leaving 9 bases unmatched. The CDR3 sequence is CASSPLEGAGETQYF. The CDR3 DNA sequence: TGTGCCAGCTCACCACTCGAAGGAGCGGGGGAAACCCAGTACTTC.

The V call is TRBV6-6, the J call TRBJ2-7, with unresolved D. The germline V gene has CDR1 MNHNY and CDR2 SVGAGI (reference sequence). Between the trimmed V and J ends, which lost 8 bases and 0 bases, there was a span of 11 bases. CDR3 length: 13 amino acids. The CDR3 sequence is CASVQSPSYEQYF. The DNA for the CDR3 is TGTGCCAGCGTCCAAAGTCCCTCCTACGAGCAGTACTTC.

The V gene is TRBV19, the J gene TRBJ1-1, with TRBD1 matching over 8 bases. The CDR3 covers 16 residues. Per germline, CDR1 LNHDA and CDR2 SQIVND (reference sequence). Losses at the gene ends were 4 bases for V and 5 bases for J; bases not matched to a gene: 12. The CDR3: CASSRRTGIMITEAFF. CDR3 bases: TGTGCCAGTAGTAGAAGGACAGGGATAATGATTACTGAAGCTTTCTTT. Drawing the rest from reference TRBV19 and TRBJ1-1, the complete variable domain is DGGITQSPKYLFRKEGQNVTLSCEQNLNHDAMYWYRQDPGQGLRLIYYSQIVNDFQKGDIAEGYSVSREKKESFPLTVTSAQKNPTAFYLCASSRRTGIMITEAFFGQGTRLTVV.

This sequence joins TRBV5-6 and TRBJ1-2, with TRBD1 identical over 7 bases. The germline V gene encodes CDR1 SGHDT and CDR2 YYEEEE. With V trimmed by 4 bases and J by 3 bases, 3 bases remained unmatched. The CDR3 spans 13 residues. The CDR3: CASSGGTDYGYTF. Written as DNA, the CDR3 is TGTGCCAGCAGCGGCGGGACAGACTATGGCTACACCTTC.

The rearrangement links TRBV25-1 to TRBJ2-7; 7 positions agree with TRBD2. The CDR3 has 14 amino acids. Germline lookup yields CDR1 MGHDK and CDR2 SYGVNS. V gave up 6 bases and J gave up 0 bases; unmatched junction bases: 5. The CDR3 DNA reads TGTGCCAGCAGGGAGCGGGGTAGCTCCTACGAGCAGTACTTC. Protein sequence: CASRERGSSYEQYF.

This chain links TRBV4-3 with TRBJ1-1; D uncertain. The germline V gene has CDR1 LGHNA and CDR2 YSLEER. Trimming removed 4 bases from V and 3 bases from J, with 9 bases in between. The CDR3 consists of 13 residues. As DNA, the CDR3 is TGCGCCAGCAGCCTCGGTAGCCACACTGAAGCTTTCTTT. This translates into CASSLGSHTEAFF.

The rearrangement joins TRBV5-1 to TRBJ2-3; the match to TRBD2 covers 9 bases. V was clipped by 0 bases and J by 3 bases; unmatched bases: 14. The CDR3 consists of 19 residues. CDR1 is SGHRS and CDR2 is YFSETQ in the germline V gene. This CDR3 reads CASSLGLAGGEEETDTQYF. CDR3 nucleotides: TGCGCCAGCAGCTTGGGGCTCGCGGGAGGGGAGGAGGAAACAGATACGCAGTATTTT.

This rearrangement joins TRBV27 to TRBJ1-5; D may be TRBD1 (5 bases). CDR1 MNHEY and CDR2 SMNVEV come from the germline V gene (reference sequence). The CDR3 runs to 14 residues. Between the trimmed V and J ends, which lost 5 bases and 4 bases, there was a span of 12 bases. For the CDR3, the DNA is TGTGCCAGCAGTAGTGGGGGTTGGAATCAGCCCCAGCATTTT. Translation gives CASSSGGWNQPQHF.